This entry describes one TCR beta chain. What it binds is unknown. This sample stems from a study of vaccination effects on CD4 cells after COVID-19. Here immunoSEQ multiplex PCR was the method, and the copy in TCRdb shows in-frame clones only, minus some. The sample includes around 56,000 clones, about 83% of them seen just once. The authors isolated CD4+ T cells after nine to eleven days of culture. At days 3 and 7, half of the medium was exchanged for IL-2 medium. The receptor comes from a human donor who received a COVID-19 vaccine. Specimen: CD4+ T cells from PBMCs cultured without peptide, collected before COVID-19 vaccination.

The CDR3 bases are TGTGCCAGCAGTGGGACCAAGGATCAGCCCCAGCATTTT. This gives the protein CASSGTKDQPQHF. The rearrangement uses TRBV2 and TRBJ1-5; D is undetermined. The germline gives CDR1 SNHLY, CDR2 FYNNEI. CDR3 size: 13 residues. V was trimmed by 4 bases and J by 5 bases, leaving 9 bases between them.